This T cell receptor beta chain is drawn from a study of Ad26.COV2.S vaccination and SARS-CoV-2 variants. Study as a whole: The study gave Ad26.COV2.S intramuscularly, once or twice 56 days apart.

Broader study findings: Possibly, TCR breadth and depth analyses underestimated total T cell responses. Reported post-vaccination CD8+ and CD4+ T cell responses to spike showed substantial breadth.

The CDR3 extends over 15 amino acids. Germline-derived CDR1 and CDR2 are MNHEY and SMNVEV (reference sequence). V lost 4 bases to trimming and J lost 5 bases; unmatched junction nucleotides: 4. Specified treatment: roughly 18 received Ad26.COV2.S at low or high dose, single or two shots; 5 received placebo; per-sample allocation not given. Sampling occurred on day 63 after the first vaccine or placebo injection. Whoever gave the sample was an adult aged 18-55 years in Boston. As for this clone: The antigen remains unidentified.

Clones were sequenced by immunoSEQ multiplex PCR, and TCRdb holds only the in-frame ones, with some missing. There are approximately 300,000 clones in the sample; around four fifths occur only once, and 2.1% lies in the top ten. Here the sequenced sample was peripheral blood, taken in a trial of Ad26.COV2.S vaccine versus placebo. The chain employs TRBV27 and TRBJ2-5, with 13 positions matching TRBD2. The sequence came from a person between 18 and 65 years old who received the Ad26.COV2.S COVID-19 vaccine or a placebo. CDR3 protein: CASSYGLAGVETQYF. DNA of the CDR3: TGTGCCAGCAGTTACGGACTAGCGGGGGTTGAGACCCAGTACTTC.